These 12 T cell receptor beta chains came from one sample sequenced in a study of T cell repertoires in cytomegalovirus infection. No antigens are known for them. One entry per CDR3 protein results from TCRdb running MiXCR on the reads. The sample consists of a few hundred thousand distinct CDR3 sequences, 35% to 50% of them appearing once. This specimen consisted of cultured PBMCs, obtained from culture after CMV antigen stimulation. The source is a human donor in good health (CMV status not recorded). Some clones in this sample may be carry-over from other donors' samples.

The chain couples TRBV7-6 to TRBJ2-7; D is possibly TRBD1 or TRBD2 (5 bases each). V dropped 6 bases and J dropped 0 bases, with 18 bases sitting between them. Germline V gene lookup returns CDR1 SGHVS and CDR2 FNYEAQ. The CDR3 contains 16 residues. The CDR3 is CASSNSGAMNSYEQYF. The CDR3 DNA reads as TGTGCCAGCAGTAACTCCGGGGCCATGAACTCCTACGAGCAGTACTTC.

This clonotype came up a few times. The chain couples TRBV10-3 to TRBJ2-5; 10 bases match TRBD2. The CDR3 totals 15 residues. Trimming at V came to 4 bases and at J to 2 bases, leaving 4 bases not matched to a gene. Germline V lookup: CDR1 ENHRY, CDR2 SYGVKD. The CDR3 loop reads CAISGQRGGQETQYF. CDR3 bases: TGTGCCATCAGTGGGCAGCGGGGGGGACAAGAGACCCAGTACTTC.

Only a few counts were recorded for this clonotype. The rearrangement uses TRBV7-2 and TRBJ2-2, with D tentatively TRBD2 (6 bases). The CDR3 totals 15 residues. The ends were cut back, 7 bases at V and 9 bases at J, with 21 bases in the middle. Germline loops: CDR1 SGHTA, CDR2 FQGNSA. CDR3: CASTNRDSGLRELFF. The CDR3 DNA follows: TGTGCCAGCACCAACCGGGACTCCGGGTTGAGGGAGCTGTTTTTT.

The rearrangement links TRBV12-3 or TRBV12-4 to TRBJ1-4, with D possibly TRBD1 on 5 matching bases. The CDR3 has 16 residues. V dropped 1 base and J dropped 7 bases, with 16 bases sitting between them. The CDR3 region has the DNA TGTGCCAGCAGTTTAGGGCAGGGCAGACTCGGTGAAAAACTGTTTTTT. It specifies CASSLGQGRLGEKLFF.

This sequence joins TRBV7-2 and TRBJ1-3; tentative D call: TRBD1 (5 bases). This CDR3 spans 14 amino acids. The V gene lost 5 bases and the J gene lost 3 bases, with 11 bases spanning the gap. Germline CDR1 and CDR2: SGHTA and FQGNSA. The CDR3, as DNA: TGTGCCAGCAGCCCGGGGCTAGTTGGAAACACCATATATTTT. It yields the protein CASSPGLVGNTIYF.

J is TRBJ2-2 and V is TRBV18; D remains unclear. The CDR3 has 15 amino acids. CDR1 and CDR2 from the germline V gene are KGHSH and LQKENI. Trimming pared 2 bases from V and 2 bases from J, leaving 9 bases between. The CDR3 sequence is CASSPGSINTGELFF. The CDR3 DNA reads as TGTGCCAGCTCACCAGGCAGTATCAACACCGGGGAGCTGTTTTTT.

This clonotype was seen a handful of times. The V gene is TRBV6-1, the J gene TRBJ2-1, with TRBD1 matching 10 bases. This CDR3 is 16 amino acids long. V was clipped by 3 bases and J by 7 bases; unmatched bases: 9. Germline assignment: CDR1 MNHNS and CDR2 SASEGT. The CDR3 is CASSELAGDRGNEQFF. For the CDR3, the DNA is TGTGCCAGCAGTGAGCTTGCCGGGGACAGGGGTAATGAGCAGTTCTTC.

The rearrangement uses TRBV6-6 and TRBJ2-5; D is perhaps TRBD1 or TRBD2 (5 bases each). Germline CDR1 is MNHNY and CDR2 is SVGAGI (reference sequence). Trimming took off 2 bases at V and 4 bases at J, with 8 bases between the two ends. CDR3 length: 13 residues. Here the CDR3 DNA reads TGTGCCAGCAGTTACCTCGGGGCAGAGACCCAGTACTTC. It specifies CASSYLGAETQYF.

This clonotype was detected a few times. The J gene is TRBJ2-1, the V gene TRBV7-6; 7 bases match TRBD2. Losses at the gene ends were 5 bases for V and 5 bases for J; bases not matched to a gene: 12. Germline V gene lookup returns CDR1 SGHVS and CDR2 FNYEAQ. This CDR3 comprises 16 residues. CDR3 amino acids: CASSDPRLAKHNEQFF. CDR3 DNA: TGTGCCAGCAGCGACCCGAGACTAGCTAAGCACAATGAGCAGTTCTTC.

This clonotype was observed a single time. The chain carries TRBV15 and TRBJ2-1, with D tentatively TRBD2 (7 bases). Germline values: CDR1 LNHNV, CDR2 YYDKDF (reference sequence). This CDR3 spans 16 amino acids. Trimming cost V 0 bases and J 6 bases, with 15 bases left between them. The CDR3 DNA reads TGTGCCACCAGCAGAGACCGCGGAGGGGGGGGCAATGAGCAGTTCTTC. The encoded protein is CATSRDRGGGGNEQFF. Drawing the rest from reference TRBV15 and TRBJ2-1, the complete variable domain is DAMVIQNPRYQVTQFGKPVTLSCSQTLNHNVMYWYQQKSSQAPKLLFHYYDKDFNNEADTPDNFQSRRPNTSFCFLDIRSPGLGDTAMYLCATSRDRGGGGNEQFFGPGTRLTVL.

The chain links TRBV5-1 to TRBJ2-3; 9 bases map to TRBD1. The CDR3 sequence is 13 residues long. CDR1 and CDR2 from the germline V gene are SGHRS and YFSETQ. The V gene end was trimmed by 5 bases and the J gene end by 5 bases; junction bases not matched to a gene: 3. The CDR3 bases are TGCGCCAGCAGGGACAGGGGCGAAGATACGCAGTATTTT. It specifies CASRDRGEDTQYF.

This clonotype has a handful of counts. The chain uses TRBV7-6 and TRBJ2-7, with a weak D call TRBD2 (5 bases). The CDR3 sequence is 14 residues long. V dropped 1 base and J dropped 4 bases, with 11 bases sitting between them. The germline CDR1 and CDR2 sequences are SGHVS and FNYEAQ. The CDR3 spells CASSLGGREYEQYF. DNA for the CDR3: TGTGCCAGCAGCTTAGGGGGTCGGGAATACGAGCAGTACTTC.